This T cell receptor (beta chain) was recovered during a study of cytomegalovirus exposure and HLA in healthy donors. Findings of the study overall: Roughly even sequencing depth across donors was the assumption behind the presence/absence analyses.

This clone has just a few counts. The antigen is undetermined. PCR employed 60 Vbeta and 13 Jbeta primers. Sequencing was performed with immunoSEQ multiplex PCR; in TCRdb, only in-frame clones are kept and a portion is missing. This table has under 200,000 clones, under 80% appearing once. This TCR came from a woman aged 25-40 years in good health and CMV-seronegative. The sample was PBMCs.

CDR3 sequence: CASSEETGGGLAFF. The CDR3 region has the DNA TGTGCCAGCAGTGAAGAGACAGGGGGCGGGTTGGCTTTCTTT. The rearrangement uses TRBV2 and TRBJ1-1; 10 positions agree with TRBD1. The CDR3 totals 14 residues. The germline V gene has CDR1 SNHLY and CDR2 FYNNEI. V was pared by 1 base and J by 11 bases, with 7 bases of the junction left unmatched.